This paragraph reports one T cell receptor beta chain. The sample belongs to a study of fetal regulatory T cell absence and autoimmunity. The CDR3 length is 15 residues. Germline V gene data show CDR1 as SGHAT and CDR2 as FQNNGV. With V trimmed by 5 bases and J by 5 bases, 7 bases remained unmatched. This table comes from immunoSEQ multiplex PCR, and its TCRdb copy is limited to in-frame clones, with some not included. Of about 46,000 clones in the sample, 70% to 85% were seen once. J is TRBJ2-5 and V is TRBV11-2; 11 bases are shared with TRBD2. This receptor was taken from a newborn boy with IPEX syndrome. The sequencing sample was made of cord blood. CDR3 DNA: TGTGCCAGCAGCCCGGGACTAGCGGAGGTGGAGACCCAGTACTTC. It is translated as CASSPGLAEVETQYF. Full variable domain (remainder filled in from reference TRBV11-2 and TRBJ2-5): EAGVAQSPRYKIIEKRQSVAFWCNPISGHATLYWYQQILGQGPKLLIQFQNNGVVDDSQLPKDRFSAERLKGVDSTLKIQPAKLEDSAVYLCASSPGLAEVETQYFGPGTRLLVL.